This T cell receptor (beta chain) was identified during a study of T cell responses to AZD1222 COVID-19 vaccine listed by TCRdb under 2021. Turning to the overall study: Because spike-specific TCR depth and breadth did not differ between the two schedules, AZD1222 recipients who got a second dose at roughly 4 weeks were pooled with those who got a second dose at roughly 12 weeks. TCR sequencing was performed for some 250 trial participants, of whom about 200 were given two doses of AZD1222 and roughly 25 were given two doses of MenACWY control vaccine. Trial participants were enrolled by age into subgroups of 18-55, 56-69 and 70-plus years, and around 150, 28 and 57 TCR-sequenced participants, respectively, were included in these subgroups.

What the research found in general, with its limitations: After two AZD1222 doses, spike-specific TCR breadth and depth were significantly higher than at day 0 and than in MenACWY recipients. Conclusions about previously exposed vaccinees were limited because only six AZD1222 recipients were SARS-CoV-2 seropositive at baseline. Most participants were white British and females outnumbered males, and the authors suggested that clonal diversity may have been underestimated. The vaccine-associated CD4 TCRs covered the entire spike protein, and the dominant responses fell in regions 160-218 and 743-854. Reportedly, almost half of the unique spike-specific TCRs recognized epitopes lying outside the regions that are mutated in the B.1.351 and B.1.1.7 variants. The 56-69-year group was small, and its depth increase did not reach significance, likely because of low power. Because no day 14 peak-response samples were available, repertoires were characterized only after the peak T cell response.

Reading from cysteine to phenylalanine, the CDR3 counts 16 amino acids. The read is trimmed to its CDR3 DNA, 48 bases read in frame from base 1. Trimming leaves V shorter by 2 bases and J shorter by 0 bases, with the junction holding 6 bases beyond the gene matches. CDR1 and CDR2 are drawn from the germline V gene: SGHRS, YFSETQ. Comment on this clone: What this receptor recognizes is not known. No base-level quality is on record; no much larger clone is a single base apart.

What the time point label conveys for this sample: baseline before first vaccination. Vaccinee samples came from UK trials COV001 and COV002, including a single-blind randomized controlled phase 2/3 trial of AZD1222 (ChAdOx1 nCoV-19) in healthy adults. For TCRbeta chain sequencing, PBMC samples from trial participants were taken at day 0 and at day 28 after the second dose. The CDR3 regions of human TCRbeta chains were analyzed by immunosequencing. On the study's bioinformatics: Repertoire TCRs were checked for matches against a reference library of SARS-CoV-2-specific TCRs that had been generated using the MIRA antigen-specificity platform. Breadth was defined as the fraction of unique TCRs that were SARS-CoV-2-associated. Depth was defined as the fraction of total T cells that were SARS-CoV-2-associated. Using the MIRA data, every spike-specific TCR was mapped to the spike region that the TCR reacted to and assigned to either a CD4 or a CD8 class. Log10-transformed breadth and depth values were compared by one-way ANOVA with Sidak's multiple comparisons tests. Sourced from immuneACCESS, this table was stored by TCRdb with only in-frame sequences that have V and J called. A share of the clones is absent; for the studies checked, an unresolved V gene accounts for under half, and the remainder has no known explanation. V, J and clone size were drawn from that table, and D and trimming were deduced from the DNA. The sample yields about 85,000 clones; roughly 88% were counted once. The ten largest clones capture 5.8% of the sample.

Recombination linked TRBV5-1 to TRBJ2-3; 7 middle bases align to TRBD2. The receptor's source is an adult in good health. Source: peripheral blood, taken on day 0 of AZD1222 vaccination. The DNA reads as follows: TGCGCCAGCAGCTTCCTCCCTAGCGGTAGCACAGATACGCAGTATTTT. It codes for CASSFLPSGSTDTQYF.